This T cell receptor (beta chain) was obtained from a study of CD8 T cells in ankylosing spondylitis. This clonotype was picked up many times. Its target is not known. The CDR3 consists of 14 residues. Looked up from germline, CDR1 is SGHTA and CDR2 is FQGNSA. Trimming left V 5 bases short and J 5 bases short, with 15 bases between. Study outcomes and limitations: Enrichment of disease-linked clones was reportedly significant in matched ankylosing spondylitis synovial fluid. A subset of motif variants has previously been described in the synovial fluid and blood of reactive arthritis. Disease-linked clones proved CD8+ and comparatively uncommon in peripheral blood.

Making use of molecular barcodes, quantitative 5'-RACE generated TCR beta libraries. Using its own MiXCR run on the 5' RACE reads, TCRdb lists one record per CDR3 protein. The table shows 30,000 to 45,000 distinct CDR3 sequences, with 13% occurring only once. Specimen: synovial fluid, either unsorted or a sorted T cell fraction (not recorded which). J is TRBJ1-2 and V is TRBV7-2; D is ambiguous. The clonotype was recovered from a male donor with ankylosing spondylitis. The CDR3: CASSPSAVLYGYTF. CDR3 in DNA: TGTGCCAGCAGCCCCTCGGCGGTGTTGTATGGCTACACCTTC. Together with reference TRBV7-2 and TRBJ1-2, the CDR3 gives the full variable domain: GAGVSQSPSNKVTEKGKDVELRCDPISGHTALYWYRQSLGQGLEFLIYFQGNSAPDKSGLPSDRFSAERTGGSVSTLTIQRTQQEDSAVYLCASSPSAVLYGYTFGSGTRLTVV.